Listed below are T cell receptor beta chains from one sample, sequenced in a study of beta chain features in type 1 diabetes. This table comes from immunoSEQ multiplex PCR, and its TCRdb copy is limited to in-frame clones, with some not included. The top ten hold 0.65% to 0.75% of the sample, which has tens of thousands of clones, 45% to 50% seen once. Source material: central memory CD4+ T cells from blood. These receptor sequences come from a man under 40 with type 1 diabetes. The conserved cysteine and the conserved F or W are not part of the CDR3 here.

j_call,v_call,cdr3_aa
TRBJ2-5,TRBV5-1,ASSWGQGEETQY
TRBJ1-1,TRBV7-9,ASLGQSTEAF
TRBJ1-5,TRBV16,ASSQSPVSNQPQH
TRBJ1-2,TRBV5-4,ASSPDSQANYGYT
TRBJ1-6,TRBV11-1,ASSLNRLSPLH
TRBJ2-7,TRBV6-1,ASSDSYTEQY
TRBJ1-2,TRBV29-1,SGEGGGYGYT
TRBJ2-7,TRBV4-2,ASSQEGAGAYPYEQY
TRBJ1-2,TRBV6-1,ASTDRGSSYGYT
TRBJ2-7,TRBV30,AWSVAETGLYEQY
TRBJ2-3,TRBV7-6,ASSVGTSGASTDTQY
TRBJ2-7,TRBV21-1,ASSNLLPYEQY
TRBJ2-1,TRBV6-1,ASGKGQGPNEQF
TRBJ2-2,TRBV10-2,ASNLGINTGELF
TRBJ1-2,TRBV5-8,ASSSGQPTNYGYT
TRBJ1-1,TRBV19,ASSIRARGHGDTEAF
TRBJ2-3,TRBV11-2,ASSLGADRATDTQY
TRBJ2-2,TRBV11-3,ASSLVSTGELF
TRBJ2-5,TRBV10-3,AVMGGETQY
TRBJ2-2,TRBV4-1,ASSPNQAGGPNTGELF
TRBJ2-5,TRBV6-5,ASRETVLRETQY
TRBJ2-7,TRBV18,ASSLNSDSYEQY
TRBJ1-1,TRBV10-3,AISAPGQGVTEAF
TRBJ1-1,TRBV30,AWRGRGNTEAF
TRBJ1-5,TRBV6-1,ASSGQGAGQPQH
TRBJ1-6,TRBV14,ASSTGQGAGSPLH
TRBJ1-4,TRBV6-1,ASSERGLSEKLF
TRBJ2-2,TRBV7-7,ASSPNGGNTGELF
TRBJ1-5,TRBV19,ASSPGQIYNQPQH
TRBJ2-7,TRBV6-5,ASSPGEYEQY
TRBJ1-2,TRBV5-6,ASSLAGVVDYGYT
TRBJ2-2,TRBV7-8,AGSLDLSGELF
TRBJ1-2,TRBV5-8,ASSFGGGYGYT
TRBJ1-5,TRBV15,ATSRGGINQPQH
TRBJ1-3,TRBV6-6,ASSYRGRSGNTIY
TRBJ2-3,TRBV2,ASSVPKERKSTDTQY
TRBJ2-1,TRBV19,ASSDGEQF
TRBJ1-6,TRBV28,ASSLGVTPLH
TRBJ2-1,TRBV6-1,ASSEMGFNEQF
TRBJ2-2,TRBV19,AIGQGALPGELF
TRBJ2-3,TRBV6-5,ASSYGPGQSTDTQY
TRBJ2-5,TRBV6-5,ASSFRDYGPQETQY
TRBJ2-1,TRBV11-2,ASSLLSGTSGPEQF
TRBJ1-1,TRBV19,ASTENFKPNTEAF
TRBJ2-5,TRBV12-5,ASARQGGQETQY